The 17 T cell receptor beta chains below all came from one sample that was sequenced in a study of cytomegalovirus exposure and HLA in healthy donors. 13 Jbeta primers and 60 Vbeta primers were used for the PCR. TCRdb's copy holds only in-frame clones and misses some; the assay was immunoSEQ multiplex PCR. The sample carries 100,000 to 150,000 clones, 78% recorded once. Sequenced input: PBMCs. These receptors were taken from a woman in her thirties or forties in good health and CMV-seronegative.

The rearrangement joins TRBV28 to TRBJ2-4; TRBD2 is a possible D gene (5 bases). Between the trimmed V and J ends, which lost 2 bases and 9 bases, there was a span of 14 bases. The CDR3 is 14 residues long. The germline V gene encodes CDR1 MDHEN and CDR2 SYDVKM. CDR3: CASSLERAITIQYF. In nucleotides, the CDR3 is TGTGCCAGCAGTTTAGAGAGGGCCATTACCATTCAGTACTTC.

The chain uses TRBV5-1 and TRBJ2-5; no reliable D call. V lost 4 bases, J lost 5 bases, and 9 bases lay in between. Per germline, CDR1 SGHRS and CDR2 YFSETQ. The CDR3 totals 12 residues. CDR3 region: CASSLRQETQYF. The CDR3 nucleotides read TGCGCCAGCAGCCTCCGTCAGGAGACCCAGTACTTC.

This clone was counted only a few times. The rearrangement links TRBV10-1 to TRBJ2-5, with D possibly being TRBD1 (6 bases). V lost 5 bases, J lost 0 bases, and 10 bases lay in between. The germline V gene has CDR1 WNHNN and CDR2 SYGVQD (reference sequence). The CDR3 runs 14 residues. CDR3 nucleotide sequence: TGCGCCAGCAGTTTAACAGGGTACCAAGAGACCCAGTACTTC. Encoded protein: CASSLTGYQETQYF.

Comments on this clone: The junction does not match germline at one end; this may be a read error. The gene calls are TRBV9 and TRBJ1-3, with 7 nucleotides matching TRBD1. Germline values: CDR1 SGDLS, CDR2 YYNGEE. CDR3 size: 17 residues. CDR3 loop: CASSVAGRGFSGNTVYF. The CDR3 DNA sequence: TGTGCCAGCAGCGTAGCCGGCAGGGGGTTTTCTGGAAACACCGTATATTTT.

The chain carries TRBV5-4 and TRBJ2-5; TRBD1 might be the D (5 bases). Trimming stripped 0 bases from V and 7 bases from J, with 10 bases between. The germline gives CDR1 SGHNT, CDR2 YYREEE (reference sequence). This CDR3 has 13 residues. DNA of the CDR3: TGTGCCAGCAGCTTGGGGGGCCTAAGGACCCAGTACTTC. Its protein is CASSLGGLRTQYF.

This clone was seen just once. The chain employs TRBV27 and TRBJ1-1; a weak D match, TRBD1 (5 bases). The CDR3 covers 12 residues. The V gene's germline CDR1 is MNHEY and CDR2 SMNVEV (reference sequence). V lost 0 bases, J lost 7 bases, and 6 bases lay in between. CDR3 coding DNA: TGTGCCAGCAGTTTATCAGGGGATGAAGCTTTCTTT. Translated, it gives CASSLSGDEAFF.

This chain joins TRBV28 and TRBJ2-2; no reliable D call. The CDR3 consists of 11 residues. Per germline, CDR1 MDHEN and CDR2 SYDVKM. Trimming removed 8 bases from V and 1 base from J, with 2 bases in between. The CDR3 protein is CASQNTGELFF. DNA of the CDR3: TGTGCCAGCCAGAACACCGGGGAGCTGTTTTTT. Based on the CDR3 plus reference TRBV28 and TRBJ2-2, the full variable domain is DVKVTQSSRYLVKRTGEKVFLECVQDMDHENMFWYRQDPGLGLRLIYFSYDVKMKEKGDIPEGYSVSREKKERFSLILESASTNQTSMYLCASQNTGELFFGEGSRLTVL.

This sequence joins TRBV28 and TRBJ2-5; 7 bases align to TRBD2. The V gene end was trimmed by 1 base and the J gene end by 3 bases; junction bases not matched to a gene: 8. Germline V gives CDR1 MDHEN, CDR2 SYDVKM. There are 16 residues in the CDR3. Written as DNA, the CDR3 is TGTGCCAGCAGTTTATACCCGGGAGGCAGCGAAGAGACCCAGTACTTC. Translation gives CASSLYPGGSEETQYF.

The chain has TRBV18 and TRBJ1-1; no firm D call. V lost 3 bases to trimming and J lost 0 bases, with 5 bases between them. The length of the CDR3 is 13 residues. Germline-derived CDR1 and CDR2 are KGHSH and LQKENI. CDR3: CASSPRVNTEAFF. CDR3 nucleotides: TGTGCCAGCTCACCGAGGGTGAACACTGAAGCTTTCTTT.

The chain carries TRBV29-1 and TRBJ2-1; maybe TRBD1 (5 bases). Germline loops: CDR1 SQVTM, CDR2 ANQGSEA. Trimming stripped 7 bases from V and 7 bases from J, with 11 bases between. The CDR3 sequence is 11 residues long. CDR3 residues: CSARRGNEQFF. The CDR3 nucleotides are TGCAGCGCCAGAAGGGGTAATGAGCAGTTCTTC.

The rearrangement joins TRBV18 to TRBJ1-1; D possibly corresponds to TRBD1 (6 bases). Germline lookup yields CDR1 KGHSH and CDR2 LQKENI. Trimming took off 6 bases at V and 11 bases at J, with 19 bases between the two ends. This CDR3 region has 13 residues. The CDR3: CASSRTARGPAFF. DNA of the CDR3: TGTGCCAGCTCTCGGACAGCTAGGGGCCCGGCTTTCTTT. Filled out from reference TRBV18 and TRBJ1-1, the complete variable domain reads NAGVMQNPRHLVRRRGQEARLRCSPMKGHSHVYWYRQLPEEGLKFMVYLQKENIIDESGMPKERFSAEFPKEGPSILRIQQVVRGDSAAYFCASSRTARGPAFFGQGTRLTVV.

A remark on this clone: The junction and the germline gene differ at one end; a read error may be behind it. V and J are TRBV7-9 and TRBJ1-2; D unresolved. The CDR3 has 14 amino acids. The germline V gene encodes CDR1 SEHNR and CDR2 FQNEAQ (reference sequence). The CDR3: CSSSLQPRDYGYTF. In nucleotides, the CDR3 is TGTTCCAGCAGCCTTCAACCGAGGGACTATGGCTACACCTTC.

The chain joins TRBV27 to TRBJ2-1; 8 bases line up with TRBD2. Germline V gene sequence: CDR1 MNHEY, CDR2 SMNVEV (reference sequence). CDR3 size: 16 residues. V was clipped by 5 bases and J by 1 base; unmatched bases: 7. CDR3 bases: TGTGCCAGCAGTAAGATTAGCGGGATGTCCTACAATGAGCAGTTCTTC. It specifies CASSKISGMSYNEQFF.

The CDR3 nucleotides are TGTGCCAGTAGCAGCAGCAGGGCAACTAATGAAAAACTGTTTTTT. Amino acid sequence: CASSSSRATNEKLFF. The chain links TRBV19 to TRBJ1-4, with a tentative D call TRBD1 (5 bases). Germline loops: CDR1 LNHDA, CDR2 SQIVND (reference sequence). The CDR3 consists of 15 residues. The V and J ends lost 6 bases and 0 bases respectively, with 11 bases between them.

CDR3 amino acids: CASTPGGQGTNTEAFF. The CDR3 DNA reads as TGTGCCAGCACCCCGGGGGGACAGGGAACGAACACTGAAGCTTTCTTT. The chain links TRBV28 to TRBJ1-1, with 9 nucleotides matching TRBD1. The junction had 10 bases not matched to a gene; V was cut back by 7 bases and J by 1 base. There are 16 residues in the CDR3. Looked up from germline, CDR1 is MDHEN and CDR2 is SYDVKM.

This clone came up a few times. The chain joins TRBV11-2 to TRBJ1-2, with 8 bases lining up with TRBD1. Per the germline V gene, CDR1 is SGHAT and CDR2 is FQNNGV. The trim removed 0 bases at V and 2 bases at J, leaving 5 bases unmatched. This CDR3 has 16 amino acids. The CDR3 DNA is TGTGCCAGCAGCTTAGAACCAGGGGGCTTCAACTATGGCTACACCTTC. This encodes CASSLEPGGFNYGYTF.

The rearrangement uses TRBV11-2 and TRBJ2-1; TRBD2 is a possible D gene (5 bases). V was cut by 5 bases and J by 0 bases, with 17 bases left in between. CDR3 length: 17 residues. Germline CDR1 and CDR2: SGHAT and FQNNGV. The CDR3 spells CASSNIARTRSYNEQFF. In nucleotides, the CDR3 is TGTGCCAGCAGCAATATAGCGAGAACCCGCTCCTACAATGAGCAGTTCTTC.